These T cell receptor beta chains were read from a single sample in a study of cytomegalovirus exposure and HLA in healthy donors. Assay: immunoSEQ multiplex PCR; the TCRdb copy retains only in-frame clones and omits some. The table includes roughly 150,000 clones, around 77% detected once. The sequencing input was PBMCs. The receptors were sampled from a woman aged 35 to 49 in good health and CMV-seronegative. Both conserved end residues are part of each CDR3. Fields, in order: D gene, V gene, J gene, CDR3 protein. The D gene is left open where the match is weak.

TRBD1	TRBV27	TRBJ2-7	CASSLKGQGHYEQYF
.	TRBV9	TRBJ2-5	CASSVAQGETQYF
TRBD1	TRBV18	TRBJ2-7	CASSPQGQVSSYEQYF
.	TRBV27	TRBJ2-3	CASSLFGTDTQYF
.	TRBV9	TRBJ2-1	CASSAAGMDFYNEQFF
.	TRBV14	TRBJ1-2	CASSQDRGTGYGYTF
.	TRBV7-3	TRBJ2-2	CASSSGRGFNTGELFF
.	TRBV5-1	TRBJ2-1	CASSSGLSSSYNEQFF
TRBD2	TRBV4-2	TRBJ2-1	CASSQDSGGSSDEQFF
.	TRBV5-1	TRBJ2-7	CASSPRGFRGEQYF
.	TRBV27	TRBJ2-1	CASSYRLYNEQFF
TRBD1	TRBV7-2	TRBJ1-1	CASSSQGAEAFF
.	TRBV2	TRBJ1-1	CASIPPRGTAKNTEAFF
.	TRBV20-1	TRBJ1-4	CSARGETGLFF
TRBD2	TRBV5-4	TRBJ2-3	CASSLESGVDTQYF
.	TRBV6-1	TRBJ1-1	CASTLSEGNTEAFF
.	TRBV2	TRBJ1-5	CASSGGLNQPQHF
.	TRBV9	TRBJ2-3	CASSVQPGGGTDTQYF
TRBD2	TRBV9	TRBJ2-3	CASSQSGSIEDTQYF
.	TRBV18	TRBJ1-4	CASSLETSEKLFF
.	TRBV5-1	TRBJ1-4	CASSSTTGDEKLFF
.	TRBV18	TRBJ2-7	CASSQSSGTYEQYF
TRBD1	TRBV6-5	TRBJ1-1	CASSYSIQGVTEAFF
.	TRBV5-1	TRBJ2-1	CASSSGHPNEQFF
.	TRBV13	TRBJ2-3	CASSLGLADGGTQYF
.	TRBV9	TRBJ2-1	CASSPRLLRNEQFF
.	TRBV6-5	TRBJ2-1	CASSTTRIHEQFF
.	TRBV7-6	TRBJ1-3	CASSLDQGNTIYF
.	TRBV6-1	TRBJ1-1	CASHPDINTEAFF
TRBD1	TRBV25-1	TRBJ1-5	CASSESGTGAGQPQHF
TRBD1	TRBV5-6	TRBJ2-1	CASSLGPPQGADNEQFF
.	TRBV9	TRBJ2-6	CASSDRDSGANVLTF
.	TRBV28	TRBJ1-1	CASTRSGGRTEAFF
TRBD2	TRBV5-4	TRBJ2-1	CASSSAAGLAVNNEQFF
TRBD1	TRBV5-1	TRBJ2-5	CASSSPDRALETQYF
TRBD1	TRBV19	TRBJ1-1	CASSIFGTANTEAFF
TRBD1	TRBV30	TRBJ1-1	CAWRPGTGRTFF
.	TRBV6-6	TRBJ2-1	CATNYNNEQFF
.	TRBV19	TRBJ1-5	CASNSRGSGQGNQPQHF
.	TRBV27	TRBJ2-7	CASFSASYEQYF
.	TRBV29-1	TRBJ1-2	CSVLRGSYGYTF
TRBD2	TRBV27	TRBJ2-7	CASSSILAGGIRYEQYF
.	TRBV2	TRBJ2-6	CASTQAEAGANVLTF
.	TRBV6-1	TRBJ1-3	CASSLGGFSGNTIYF
TRBD1	TRBV28	TRBJ1-2	CASSSRQGGNYGYTF
TRBD1	TRBV6-1	TRBJ1-1	CASTSGTGSPEAFF
.	TRBV7-8	TRBJ2-6	CASSLPGSGANVLTF
TRBD1	TRBV5-4	TRBJ2-1	CASSSGQAINEQFF
TRBD2	TRBV7-6	TRBJ2-3	CASSLSLAVTDTQYF
.	TRBV5-1	TRBJ2-1	CASSLEGSSYNEQFF
.	TRBV6-6	TRBJ1-1	CASISDSEAFF
.	TRBV27	TRBJ2-3	CASSFLGTDTQYF
TRBD2	TRBV19	TRBJ2-7	CASSILAGFGYEQYF
.	TRBV28	TRBJ2-2	CASSLWQGTGELFF